Listed below are T cell receptor beta chains from one sample, sequenced in a study of blood T cell repertoires in COVID-19. Using immunoSEQ multiplex PCR, the repertoire was profiled, and TCRdb retains in-frame clones only, with some absent. The sample has about 43,000 clones, around 90% seen once. The sequenced material came from peripheral blood. Receptor source: a woman of 80 years or more with active COVID-19. Both conserved end residues are part of each CDR3. The D gene is left open where the match is weak. The size entry is marked missing in some rows and otherwise reads once, few, many or a size class.

>TRBJ1-4|once|17|TRBD1|TRBV19
TGTGCCAGTAGTACACCCTATCCGGGACAGGGAGGCGAAAAACTGTTTTTT
CASSTPYPGQGGEKLFF
>TRBJ1-3|NA|15|NA|TRBV21-1
TGTGCCAGCAGCAAAGTGGTGGAGGAGGGAAACACCATATATTTT
CASSKVVEEGNTIYF
>TRBJ2-1|NA|14|TRBD2|TRBV2
TGTGCCAGCGCTGGACTAGCGGGGGTCAATGAGCAGTTCTTC
CASAGLAGVNEQFF
>TRBJ2-3|NA|22|TRBD1|TRBV24-1
TGTGCCACCAGTGATGCGGAGGGGGGTCTAACCGGGACAGGGTCGGTAAGAGATACGCAGTATTTT
CATSDAEGGLTGTGSVRDTQYF
>TRBJ1-1|NA|16|TRBD1|TRBV9
TGTGCCAGCAGCGGCACGACAGGGAAAATGAACACTGAAGCTTTCTTT
CASSGTTGKMNTEAFF
>TRBJ2-7|once|14|TRBD1|TRBV28
TGTGCCAGCAGTTTACTCAGGGGGTCCTACGAGCAGTACTTC
CASSLLRGSYEQYF
>TRBJ2-7|NA|14|TRBD2|TRBV2
TGTGCCAGCAGTGACGCGGGGGGGCCCTACGAGCAGTACTTC
CASSDAGGPYEQYF
>TRBJ2-7|NA|13|NA|TRBV5-1
TGCGCCAGCAGTTCAGGGATCGCCTACGAGCAGTACTTC
CASSSGIAYEQYF
>TRBJ1-5|NA|15|NA|TRBV4-2
TGTGCCAGCAGCCAAGGGCGGGGATCGGGTCAGCCCCAGCATTTT
CASSQGRGSGQPQHF
>TRBJ1-1|NA|16|NA|TRBV27
TGTGCCAGCAGTTTATCACCGGACAGTTTCAACACTGAAGCTTTCTTT
CASSLSPDSFNTEAFF